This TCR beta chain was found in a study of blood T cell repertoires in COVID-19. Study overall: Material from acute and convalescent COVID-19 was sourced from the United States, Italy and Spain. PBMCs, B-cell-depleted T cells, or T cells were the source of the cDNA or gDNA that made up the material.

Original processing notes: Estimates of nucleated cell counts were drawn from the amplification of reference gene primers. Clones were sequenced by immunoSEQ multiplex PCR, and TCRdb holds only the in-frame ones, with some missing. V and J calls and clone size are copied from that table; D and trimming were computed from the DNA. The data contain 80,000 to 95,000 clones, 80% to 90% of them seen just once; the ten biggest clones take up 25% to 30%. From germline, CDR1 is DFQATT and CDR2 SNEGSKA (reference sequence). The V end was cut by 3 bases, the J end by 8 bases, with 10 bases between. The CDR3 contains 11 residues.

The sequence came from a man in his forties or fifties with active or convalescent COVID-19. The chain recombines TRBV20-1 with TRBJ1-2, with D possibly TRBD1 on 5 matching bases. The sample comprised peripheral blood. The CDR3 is CSASLGVGYTF. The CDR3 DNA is TGCAGTGCTAGCTTAGGGGTGGGCTACACCTTC.